Following are 11 T cell receptor beta chains from one sample sequenced in a study of monozygotic twins with inflammatory bowel disease. Each CDR3 protein gets one entry in TCRdb, which reprocessed the 5' RACE reads and gives no DNA. The data include hundreds of thousands of distinct CDR3 sequences; the top ten clones carry more than 2%. The sequenced material came from blood. The receptors derive from a human donor with ulcerative colitis or Crohn's disease, or a healthy co-twin of an affected twin (not recorded which).

The chain joins TRBV19 to TRBJ1-1; TCRdb indicates TRBD1, and absent DNA this call remains unverified. The CDR3 consists of 14 residues. The germline V gene has CDR1 LNHDA and CDR2 SQIVND (reference sequence). CDR3: CASSSPGTVSRAFF.

This chain links TRBV4-1 with TRBJ2-3; TCRdb's D call of TRBD2 is untestable without DNA. CDR3 length: 13 amino acids. Looked up from germline, CDR1 is MGHRA and CDR2 is YSYEKL. This CDR3 reads CASSPREVDTQYF.

The V call is TRBV19, the J call TRBJ2-3; TCRdb indicates TRBD1, and absent DNA this call remains unverified. There are 14 residues in the CDR3. CDR1 LNHDA and CDR2 SQIVND come from the germline V gene (reference sequence). CDR3 sequence reads: CASSFPTGADTQYF.

This chain links TRBV5-1 with TRBJ2-3. CDR3 length equals 15 residues. Germline values: CDR1 SGHRS, CDR2 YFSETQ. CDR3 in amino acids: CASSSRLASTDTQYF.

The chain recombines TRBV18 with TRBJ1-1. CDR1 is KGHSH and CDR2 is LQKENI in the germline V gene. The CDR3 extends over 15 amino acids. The CDR3 loop is CASSRGQSRNTEAFF.

This CDR3 is CASSGTDGVSQYF. The chain uses TRBV3-1 and TRBJ2-5; TCRdb outputs TRBD1, but without DNA this stays unchecked. Germline V gene lookup returns CDR1 LGHDT and CDR2 YNNKEL (reference sequence). The CDR3 is 13 amino acids.

The V call is TRBV5-8, the J call TRBJ2-7; TCRdb selects TRBD1, and the lack of DNA leaves this call unchecked. The CDR3 loop spans 15 amino acids. Germline CDR1 reads SGHTS; CDR2 reads YDEGEE. The CDR3 protein is CASSRRAGVSYEQYF.

This chain joins TRBV7-3 and TRBJ1-1; the D gene TCRdb calls, TRBD1, cannot be checked with no DNA. In germline, CDR1 is SGHTA, CDR2 FQGTGA. The CDR3 loop spans 16 amino acids. The CDR3: CASSLTARGINTEAFF.

The chain joins TRBV20-1 to TRBJ2-7; lacking DNA, the TRBD2 call made by TCRdb goes unchecked. This CDR3 is built from 15 residues. Germline V gene lookup returns CDR1 DFQATT and CDR2 SNEGSKA (reference sequence). This CDR3 is CSARGSGSKPYEQYF.

The rearrangement links TRBV11-3 to TRBJ2-3; TCRdb names TRBD2, which stays unverified in the absence of DNA. The CDR3 is 16 residues long. Germline CDR1 reads SGHNT; CDR2 reads YENEEA. CDR3 loop: CASSPEGGLGEDTQYF.

The chain uses TRBV12-3 or TRBV12-4 and TRBJ2-1; absent DNA, TCRdb's TRBD2 call cannot be checked. CDR3 length equals 17 residues. CDR3 loop: CASSPPLGGSGSWEQFF.